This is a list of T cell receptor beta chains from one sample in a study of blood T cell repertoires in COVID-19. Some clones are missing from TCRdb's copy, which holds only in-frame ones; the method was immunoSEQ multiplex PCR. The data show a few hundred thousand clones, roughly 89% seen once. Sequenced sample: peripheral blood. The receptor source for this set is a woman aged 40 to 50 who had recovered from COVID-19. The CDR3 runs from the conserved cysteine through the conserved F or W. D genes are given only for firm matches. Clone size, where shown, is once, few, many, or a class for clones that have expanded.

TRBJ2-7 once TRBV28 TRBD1 TGTGCCAGCAGCCTCGGACAGGGGGCTCCCTACGAGCAGTACTTC CASSLGQGAPYEQYF
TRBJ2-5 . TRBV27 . TGTGCCAGCAGTGCCATGGCTAGCGTATTGGAGACCCAGTACTTC CASSAMASVLETQYF
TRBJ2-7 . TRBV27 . TGTGCCAGCAGAGAACCCCAACAGTCGGACGAGCAGTACTTC CASREPQQSDEQYF
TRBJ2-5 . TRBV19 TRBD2 TGTGCCCTAGCGGGAGGAGAGACCCAGTACTTC CALAGGETQYF
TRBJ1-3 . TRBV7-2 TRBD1 TGTGCCAGCAGCTCGGACAGGGGGCCAAACACCATATATTTT CASSSDRGPNTIYF
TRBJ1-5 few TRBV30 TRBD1 TGTGCCTGGAGTCTTAGGGACAGGGGGGCGCCCCAGCATTTT CAWSLRDRGAPQHF
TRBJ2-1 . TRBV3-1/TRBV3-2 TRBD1 TGTGCCAGCAGCCAAGATTCCGGACAGGGAAACTACAATGAGCAGTTCTTC CASSQDSGQGNYNEQFF
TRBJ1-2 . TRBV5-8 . TGTGCCAGCAGCCCCGGAACAGGGAACTATGGCTACACCTTC CASSPGTGNYGYTF
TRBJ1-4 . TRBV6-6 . TGTGCCAGCAGTTACTCGTCTGGGGGCGATGGGGAAAAACTGTTTTTT CASSYSSGGDGEKLFF
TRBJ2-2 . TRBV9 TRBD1 TGTGCCAGCAGCGTAGCTGGGACAGGGTACACCGGGGAGCTGTTTTTT CASSVAGTGYTGELFF
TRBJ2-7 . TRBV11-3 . TGTGCCAGCAGCTCCGGGACAAATGCCTACGAGCAGTACTTC CASSSGTNAYEQYF
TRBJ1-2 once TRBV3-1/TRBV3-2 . TGTGCCAGCAGCCAAGGTCGCCAAGGGGACTATAATGGCTACACCTTC CASSQGRQGDYNGYTF
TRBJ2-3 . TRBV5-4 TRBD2 TGTGCCAGCAGCCTCCGGACTAGCGGGAGAGATACGCAGTATTTT CASSLRTSGRDTQYF
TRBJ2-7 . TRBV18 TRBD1 TGTGCCAGCTCACCGGGACAGGGGCACTACGAGCAGTACTTC CASSPGQGHYEQYF
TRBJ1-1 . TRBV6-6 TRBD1 TGTGCCAGCAGCCAGGGGGCGGGAAGTAACACTGAAGCTTTCTTT CASSQGAGSNTEAFF
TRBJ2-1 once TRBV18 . TGTGCCAGCTCACCATTTCATGATAGGGGCTACAATGAGCAGTTCTTC CASSPFHDRGYNEQFF
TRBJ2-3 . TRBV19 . TGTGCCAGTAGTATACAGGGCCAAGTCGATACGCAGTATTTT CASSIQGQVDTQYF
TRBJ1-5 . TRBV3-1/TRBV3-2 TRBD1 TGTGCCAGCAGCCTCACAGGGGGTCAGCCCCAGCATTTT CASSLTGGQPQHF
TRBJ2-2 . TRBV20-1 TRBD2 TGCAGTGCTAGTGCGGGAGGGCCGCTCCGCACCGGGGAGCTGTTTTTT CSASAGGPLRTGELFF
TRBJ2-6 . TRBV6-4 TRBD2 TGTGCCAGCAGTGAGGGGGGGTCTGGGGCCAACGTCCTGACTTTC CASSEGGSGANVLTF
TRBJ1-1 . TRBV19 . TGTGCCAGTAGTATGGGCAGGGCGCCTGAAGCTTTCTTT CASSMGRAPEAFF
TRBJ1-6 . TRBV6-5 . TGTGCCAGCACCAGGGGACCGGATTCACCCCTCCACTTT CASTRGPDSPLHF
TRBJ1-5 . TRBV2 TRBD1 TGTGCCAGCGCAGGGGGCGCAGAGCCCCAGCATTTT CASAGGAEPQHF
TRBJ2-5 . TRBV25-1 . TGTGCCAGCAGTGAATACGGGGTCTCAGAGACCCAGTACTTC CASSEYGVSETQYF
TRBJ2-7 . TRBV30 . TGTGCCTGGGGACCACAGTTACTCGAAAAAAATGCCTACGAGCAGTACTTC CAWGPQLLEKNAYEQYF
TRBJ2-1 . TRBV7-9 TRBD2 TGTGCCAGCAGCTCGGGACTAGGGGCGGTCGTGAAGGTTCAGAATGAGCAGTTCTTC CASSSGLGAVVKVQNEQFF
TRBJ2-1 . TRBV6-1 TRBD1 TGTGCCAGCAGTGACGGGACAGGGCTCTACAATGAGCAGTTCTTC CASSDGTGLYNEQFF
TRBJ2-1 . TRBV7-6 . TGTGCCAGCAGCTTAGGGCCAGGGGACTACAATGAGCAGTTCTTC CASSLGPGDYNEQFF
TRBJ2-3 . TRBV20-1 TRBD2 TGCAGTGCTAGTACGGCGGGAGGGCGTACAGATACGCAGTATTTT CSASTAGGRTDTQYF
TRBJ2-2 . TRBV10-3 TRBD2 TGTGCCATCAGTGAGTTCCTAGCGGGACTTAACACCGGGGAGCTGTTTTTT CAISEFLAGLNTGELFF
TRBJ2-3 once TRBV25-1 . TGTGCCAGCAGTGAGGAGCGGAGCACAGATACGCAGTATTTT CASSEERSTDTQYF
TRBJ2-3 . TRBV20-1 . TGCAGTGCTTCGGGGTCAGATACGCAGTATTTT CSASGSDTQYF
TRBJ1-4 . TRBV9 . TGTGCCAGCAGCGTAGGGCGTGACAGTATTCGGGAAAAACTGTTTTTT CASSVGRDSIREKLFF
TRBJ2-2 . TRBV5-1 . TGCGCCAGCAGCTTGGCCCAGGGGAGGAACACCGGGGAGCTGTTTTTT CASSLAQGRNTGELFF
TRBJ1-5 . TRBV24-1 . TGTGCCACCAGTGAATCCCCCGAGACAGGTAAATATAGCAATCAGCCCCAGCATTTT CATSESPETGKYSNQPQHF
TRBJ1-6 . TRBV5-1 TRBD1 TGCGCCAGCAGCTTAACAGGGGGAAATAATTCACCCCTCCACTTT CASSLTGGNNSPLHF
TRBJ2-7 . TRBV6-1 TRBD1 TGTGCCAGCAGTGAAGAGGGGACAGACCCCTACGAGCAGTACTTC CASSEEGTDPYEQYF
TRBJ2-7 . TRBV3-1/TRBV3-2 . TGTGCCAGCAGCCAACTATATACCGCCGACTCCTACGAGCAGTACTTC CASSQLYTADSYEQYF
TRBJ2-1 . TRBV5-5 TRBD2 TGTGCCAGCAGCCGTGGACTAGCGAACAATGAGCAGTTCTTC CASSRGLANNEQFF
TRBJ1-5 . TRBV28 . TGTGCCAGCAGTCCAGGGCGTCAGCCCCAGCATTTT CASSPGRQPQHF
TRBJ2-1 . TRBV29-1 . TGCAGCGTTCGGCTGCAGGGGAAGCCCTACAATGAGCAGTTCTTC CSVRLQGKPYNEQFF
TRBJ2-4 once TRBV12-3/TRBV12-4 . TGTGCCAGCAGTTTAGACGGGAGCATTCAGTACTTC CASSLDGSIQYF